This is a list of T cell receptor beta chains from one sample in a study of beta chain features in type 1 diabetes. The repertoire was sequenced with immunoSEQ multiplex PCR; TCRdb's copy has only in-frame clones and lacks some. The profile shows 300,000 to 350,000 clones, 13% of them singletons. Sequencing used naive CD4+ T cells from blood. The receptors stem from a woman aged 18-29 years with type 1 diabetes. The CDR3 runs from the conserved cysteine through the conserved F or W. The D gene is left open where the match is weak. Clone sizes are given selectively: once, few, many, or a class where the clone is expanded.

J: TRBJ1-5
D: TRBD1
size: NA
V: TRBV30
CDR3: CAWSLYRGLNQPQHF
DNA: TGTGCCTGGAGTTTATACAGGGGGCTTAATCAGCCCCAGCATTTT

J: TRBJ2-2
D: TRBD2
size: few
V: TRBV5-4
CDR3: CASSLGGRNTGELFF
DNA: TGTGCCAGCAGCTTGGGCGGGAGGAACACCGGGGAGCTGTTTTTT

J: TRBJ2-6
D: NA
size: NA
V: TRBV5-6
CDR3: CASSLGGTSGANVLTF
DNA: TGTGCCAGCAGCTTGGGTGGGACATCTGGGGCCAACGTCCTGACTTTC

J: TRBJ2-1
D: TRBD2
size: NA
V: TRBV7-3
CDR3: CASSSQSGTLNEQFF
DNA: TGTGCCAGCAGCTCACAAAGCGGGACTCTTAATGAGCAGTTCTTC

J: TRBJ2-1
D: TRBD1
size: few
V: TRBV7-9
CDR3: CASSPGTGFQNEQFF
DNA: TGTGCCAGCAGTCCCGGGACAGGGTTTCAGAATGAGCAGTTCTTC

J: TRBJ1-4
D: NA
size: NA
V: TRBV7-8
CDR3: CASSLGEPNEKLFF
DNA: TGTGCCAGCAGCTTAGGGGAGCCTAATGAAAAACTGTTTTTT

J: TRBJ1-1
D: TRBD1
size: NA
V: TRBV19
CDR3: CASSIGRGPVEAFF
DNA: TGTGCCAGTAGTATCGGCAGGGGGCCTGTTGAAGCTTTCTTT

J: TRBJ2-3
D: NA
size: NA
V: TRBV7-2
CDR3: CASSLAWQAVDTQYF
DNA: TGTGCCAGCAGCTTAGCTTGGCAGGCAGTAGATACGCAGTATTTT

J: TRBJ2-1
D: TRBD2
size: few
V: TRBV27
CDR3: CASSLMRGTYNEQFF
DNA: TGTGCCAGCAGTTTAATGCGGGGGACCTACAATGAGCAGTTCTTC

J: TRBJ2-6
D: NA
size: NA
V: TRBV11-2
CDR3: CASSLAGTNVLTF
DNA: TGTGCCAGCAGCTTAGCGGGGACCAACGTCCTGACTTTC

J: TRBJ2-4
D: NA
size: NA
V: TRBV29-1
CDR3: CSVERGPGSPSGDIQYF
DNA: TGCAGCGTTGAGAGAGGGCCAGGGAGCCCTTCGGGGGACATTCAGTACTTC

J: TRBJ1-2
D: NA
size: few
V: TRBV2
CDR3: CASSAQINYGYTF
DNA: TGTGCCAGCAGTGCACAGATAAACTATGGCTACACCTTC

J: TRBJ1-1
D: NA
size: NA
V: TRBV11-2
CDR3: CASSLQGSNTEAFF
DNA: TGTGCCAGCAGCTTACAGGGATCGAACACTGAAGCTTTCTTT

J: TRBJ2-1
D: TRBD2
size: NA
V: TRBV5-6
CDR3: CASTELAGGDNEQFF
DNA: TGTGCCAGCACTGAACTAGCGGGAGGGGACAATGAGCAGTTCTTC

J: TRBJ1-1
D: NA
size: NA
V: TRBV11-2
CDR3: CASSPQGGRQAFF
DNA: TGTGCCAGCAGCCCTCAAGGGGGTCGGCAAGCTTTCTTT

J: TRBJ2-5
D: TRBD1
size: NA
V: TRBV14
CDR3: CASSQQLGTGPPQETQYF
DNA: TGTGCCAGCAGCCAGCAACTCGGGACAGGGCCCCCCCAAGAGACCCAGTACTTC

J: TRBJ2-3
D: NA
size: NA
V: TRBV11-2
CDR3: CASSPPVTDTQYF
DNA: TGTGCCAGCAGCCCTCCGGTTACAGATACGCAGTATTTT

J: TRBJ1-5
D: TRBD1
size: few
V: TRBV28
CDR3: CAARGRNDQPQHF
DNA: TGTGCCGCCAGGGGGCGAAATGATCAGCCCCAGCATTTT

J: TRBJ2-2
D: TRBD2
size: few
V: TRBV9
CDR3: CASSILAGGPVTGELFF
DNA: TGTGCCAGCAGCATACTAGCGGGAGGGCCGGTCACCGGGGAGCTGTTTTTT

J: TRBJ2-5
D: NA
size: NA
V: TRBV14
CDR3: CASSQSETQYF
DNA: TGTGCCAGCAGCCAAAGCGAGACCCAGTACTTC

J: TRBJ2-1
D: TRBD2
size: NA
V: TRBV9
CDR3: CASSLHGGLATYNEQFF
DNA: TGTGCCAGCAGCCTACACGGGGGACTAGCTACCTACAATGAGCAGTTCTTC

J: TRBJ2-2
D: NA
size: few
V: TRBV15
CDR3: CATSSGYRSATGELFF
DNA: TGTGCCACCAGCAGTGGGTACAGGTCGGCCACCGGGGAGCTGTTTTTT

J: TRBJ1-4
D: NA
size: few
V: TRBV27
CDR3: CASSWRVGNEKLFF
DNA: TGTGCCAGCAGTTGGAGGGTTGGTAATGAAAAACTGTTTTTT

J: TRBJ2-2
D: NA
size: NA
V: TRBV19
CDR3: CASRRDFITGELFF
DNA: TGTGCCAGTAGGCGGGACTTCATCACCGGGGAGCTGTTTTTT

J: TRBJ2-1
D: TRBD2
size: few
V: TRBV10-3
CDR3: CAIGGTSPNEQFF
DNA: TGTGCCATCGGAGGGACTAGCCCCAATGAGCAGTTCTTC

J: TRBJ2-1
D: NA
size: NA
V: TRBV4-1
CDR3: CASSQDWASIYNEQFF
DNA: TGCGCCAGCAGCCAAGATTGGGCTAGCATCTACAATGAGCAGTTCTTC

J: TRBJ2-1
D: TRBD2
size: NA
V: TRBV7-6
CDR3: CASSPRSGSSGREQFF
DNA: TGTGCCAGCAGCCCCCGTAGCGGGTCTAGCGGGCGTGAGCAGTTCTTC

J: TRBJ1-4
D: TRBD1
size: few
V: TRBV7-9
CDR3: CASSQQGLPNEKLFF
DNA: TGTGCCAGCAGCCAACAGGGGTTGCCTAATGAAAAACTGTTTTTT

J: TRBJ2-5
D: TRBD2
size: few
V: TRBV2
CDR3: CASSSGGQGETQYF
DNA: TGTGCCAGTTCGAGCGGGGGCCAGGGAGAGACCCAGTACTTC

J: TRBJ2-7
D: NA
size: few
V: TRBV6-5
CDR3: CASTDPGYEQYF
DNA: TGTGCCAGCACCGATCCCGGTTACGAGCAGTACTTC

J: TRBJ2-5
D: TRBD2
size: few
V: TRBV30
CDR3: CAWSVVVKLARQETQYF
DNA: TGTGCCTGGAGTGTGGTGGTGAAACTAGCGAGGCAAGAGACCCAGTACTTC

J: TRBJ2-7
D: NA
size: few
V: TRBV11-1
CDR3: CASSLDRRVHSYEQYF
DNA: TGTGCCAGCAGCTTAGATCGCCGGGTCCACTCCTACGAGCAGTACTTC

J: TRBJ2-1
D: TRBD2
size: NA
V: TRBV27
CDR3: CASSQLAGGGNEQFF
DNA: TGTGCCAGCAGCCAACTAGCGGGAGGGGGGAATGAGCAGTTCTTC

J: TRBJ1-1
D: NA
size: NA
V: TRBV11-2
CDR3: CASAFYENTEAFF
DNA: TGTGCCAGCGCCTTCTACGAGAACACTGAAGCTTTCTTT

J: TRBJ2-1
D: TRBD1
size: few
V: TRBV27
CDR3: CASSLDRGRYNEQFF
DNA: TGTGCCAGCAGTTTAGACAGGGGGCGATACAATGAGCAGTTCTTC

J: TRBJ2-1
D: NA
size: NA
V: TRBV5-4
CDR3: CASSLGRGDNEQFF
DNA: TGTGCCAGCAGCTTGGGGCGGGGAGACAATGAGCAGTTCTTC

J: TRBJ1-3
D: NA
size: NA
V: TRBV30
CDR3: CAWSEGGASGNTIYF
DNA: TGTGCCTGGAGCGAGGGGGGGGCCTCCGGAAACACCATATATTTT

J: TRBJ2-5
D: TRBD1
size: NA
V: TRBV10-3
CDR3: CATTQAWDRGVRGETQYF
DNA: TGTGCCACCACCCAGGCCTGGGACAGAGGGGTCCGAGGGGAGACCCAGTACTTC

J: TRBJ2-1
D: TRBD2
size: few
V: TRBV5-1
CDR3: CASSKRLLAFAYNEQFF
DNA: TGCGCCAGCAGCAAGAGGTTACTAGCGTTCGCCTACAATGAGCAGTTCTTC

J: TRBJ1-1
D: NA
size: few
V: TRBV29-1
CDR3: CSVMALAQSNTEAFF
DNA: TGCAGCGTGATGGCTTTGGCTCAATCAAACACTGAAGCTTTCTTT

J: TRBJ2-7
D: TRBD1
size: NA
V: TRBV5-1
CDR3: CASSRGQGDEQYF
DNA: TGCGCCAGCAGTAGGGGACAGGGTGACGAGCAGTACTTC

J: TRBJ2-7
D: NA
size: NA
V: TRBV9
CDR3: CASSVGPGIRYEQYF
DNA: TGTGCCAGCAGCGTAGGACCCGGGATACGGTACGAGCAGTACTTC

J: TRBJ2-1
D: NA
size: few
V: TRBV28
CDR3: CASIGGIYNEQFF
DNA: TGTGCCAGCATCGGAGGCATTTACAATGAGCAGTTCTTC

J: TRBJ2-2
D: TRBD2
size: NA
V: TRBV4-3
CDR3: CASSQGVLAGSTGELFF
DNA: TGCGCCAGCAGCCAAGGTGTACTAGCGGGAAGCACCGGGGAGCTGTTTTTT

J: TRBJ1-3
D: TRBD1
size: few
V: TRBV7-2
CDR3: CASSSALGTGSGNTIYF
DNA: TGTGCCAGCAGCTCAGCCCTCGGGACAGGCTCTGGAAACACCATATATTTT

J: TRBJ1-2
D: NA
size: few
V: TRBV9
CDR3: CASSVLAGAIRGYTF
DNA: TGTGCCAGCAGCGTATTAGCTGGGGCCATTCGGGGCTACACCTTC